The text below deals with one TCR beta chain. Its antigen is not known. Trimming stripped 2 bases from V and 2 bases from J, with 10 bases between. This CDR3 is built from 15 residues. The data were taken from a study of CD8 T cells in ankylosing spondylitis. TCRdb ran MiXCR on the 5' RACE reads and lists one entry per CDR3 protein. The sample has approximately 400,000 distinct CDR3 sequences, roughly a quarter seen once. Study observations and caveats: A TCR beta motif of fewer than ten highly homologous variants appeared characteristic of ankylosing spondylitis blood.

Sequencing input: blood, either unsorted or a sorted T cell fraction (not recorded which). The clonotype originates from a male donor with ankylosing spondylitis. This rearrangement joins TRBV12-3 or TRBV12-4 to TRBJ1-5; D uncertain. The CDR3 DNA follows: TGTGCCAGCAGTTTACGTGAGGTACGCAATCAGCCCCAGCATTTT. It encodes CASSLREVRNQPQHF.